This T cell receptor beta chain was identified during a study of monozygotic twins with inflammatory bowel disease. Staff drew a roughly 2.5 ml blood sample from each donor. Nested amplification of TCRalpha and TCRbeta cDNA involved two PCRs of roughly 16 and 10 cycles. From its re-call of the 5' RACE reads, TCRdb lists each CDR3 protein once, without DNA. The sample features some 440,000 distinct CDR3 sequences, with 2% to 2.5% in its top ten. The CDR3 is 15 amino acids. Germline assignment: CDR1 LGHDT and CDR2 YNNKEL (reference sequence). The gene calls are TRBV3-1 and TRBJ2-7; TCRdb selects TRBD2, and the lack of DNA leaves this call unchecked. Material: blood. The source is a human donor with ulcerative colitis or Crohn's disease, or a healthy co-twin of an affected twin (not recorded which). CDR3 in amino acids: CASSQTSGGIGEQYF.